The present T cell receptor (beta chain) was sequenced within a study of cytomegalovirus exposure and HLA in healthy donors. Overall study findings and caveats: TCR beta V- and J-gene trimming was later associated with a missense DCLRE1C variant.

The PCR made use of 60 Vbeta and 13 Jbeta primers. Per the original data handling: The authors later counted tens of millions of unique TCR beta chains, about 11 million of them shared. This table comes from immunoSEQ multiplex PCR, and its TCRdb copy is limited to in-frame clones, with some not included. That table furnishes V, J and clone size, whereas the DNA furnished D and trimming. The table includes around 120,000 clones, under 90% detected once. The CDR3 loop spans 13 amino acids. Trimming took 7 bases from V and 6 from J, leaving 15 bases between them. CDR1 is LNHDA, CDR2 SQIVND, per germline (reference sequence). Only a few counts were recorded for this clone. Its specificity is not known.

The sample taken for sequencing was PBMCs. This chain joins TRBV19 and TRBJ1-2, with D perhaps TRBD1 (5 bases). The source of this sequence is a female donor in good health and CMV-seropositive. CDR3 in DNA: TGTGCCAGTACCAAATCGACAGCCCATGGCTACACCTTC. Its protein product is CASTKSTAHGYTF.